This T cell receptor beta chain emerged from a study of OX40 agonist ivuxolimab in advanced cancers. The wider study: Patients received ivuxolimab, an intravenous treatment, every 2 weeks at 0.01 to 10 mg/kg.

CDR3 length: 14 amino acids. Trimming took 5 bases from V and 2 from J, leaving 9 bases between them. Germline-derived CDR1 and CDR2 are LNHDA and SQIVND (reference sequence). Sequencing used immunoSEQ multiplex PCR; TCRdb keeps in-frame clones, though not all of them. The sample includes 31,000 or so clones, under 95% of them seen just once. Individuals having autoimmune disease history or systemic immunosuppression were not enrolled. The material sequenced was CD4+ or CD8+ T cells sorted from blood, taken in a trial of the OX40 agonist ivuxolimab. This chain connects TRBV19 to TRBJ2-2, with TRBD1 as a possible D gene (5 bases). This sequence was found in an adult with an advanced solid tumor such as melanoma, head and neck, liver or kidney cancer. The CDR3 reads CASSSTANTGELFF. CDR3 nucleotides: TGTGCCAGTAGTTCGACAGCTAACACCGGGGAGCTGTTTTTT.